Listed below are T cell receptor beta chains from one sample, sequenced in a study of OX40 agonist ivuxolimab in advanced cancers. The protocol was immunoSEQ multiplex PCR, while the TCRdb copy is restricted to in-frame clones and leaves out a portion. This table has about 80,000 clones, 85% to 95% appearing once. The specimen comprised CD4+ or CD8+ T cells sorted from blood, sampled in a trial of the OX40 agonist ivuxolimab. The receptors shown here come from an adult with an advanced solid tumor such as melanoma, head and neck, liver or kidney cancer. Both conserved end residues are part of each CDR3. Each record gives: J gene, clone size, D gene, V gene, CDR3 protein, CDR3 DNA. D genes are given only for firm matches. Some rows mark clone size as missing; the rest say once, few, many or name a class of expanded clone.

J gene: TRBJ1-1
clone size: -
D gene: -
V gene: TRBV28
CDR3 protein: CASSLVQVTEAFF
CDR3 DNA: TGTGCCAGCAGTTTAGTCCAGGTAACTGAAGCTTTCTTT

J gene: TRBJ1-4
clone size: -
D gene: -
V gene: TRBV5-1
CDR3 protein: CASSPGNNEKLFF
CDR3 DNA: TGCGCCAGCAGCCCAGGGAATAATGAAAAACTGTTTTTT

J gene: TRBJ2-4
clone size: few
D gene: TRBD2
V gene: TRBV27
CDR3 protein: CASSPHSGGVQYF
CDR3 DNA: TGTGCCAGCAGCCCACACAGCGGGGGCGTTCAGTACTTC

J gene: TRBJ1-3
clone size: -
D gene: -
V gene: TRBV7-9
CDR3 protein: CASSLSGTGNTIYF
CDR3 DNA: TGTGCCAGCAGCTTATCGGGGACTGGAAACACCATATATTTT

J gene: TRBJ2-5
clone size: once
D gene: TRBD1
V gene: TRBV7-9
CDR3 protein: CASSSRTGKKEYF
CDR3 DNA: TGTGCCAGCAGCTCACGGACAGGGAAGAAAGAGTACTTC

J gene: TRBJ2-7
clone size: -
D gene: TRBD2
V gene: TRBV6-4
CDR3 protein: CASSERLAGSYEQYF
CDR3 DNA: TGTGCCAGCAGTGAAAGACTAGCGGGTTCCTACGAGCAGTACTTC

J gene: TRBJ2-1
clone size: -
D gene: -
V gene: TRBV6-6
CDR3 protein: CASSQGSGPYNEQFF
CDR3 DNA: TGTGCCAGCAGTCAGGGGAGCGGCCCCTACAATGAGCAGTTCTTC

J gene: TRBJ1-2
clone size: -
D gene: TRBD1
V gene: TRBV6-5
CDR3 protein: CATRTGSLNYGYTF
CDR3 DNA: TGTGCCACCAGGACAGGGAGCCTAAACTATGGCTACACCTTC

J gene: TRBJ2-3
clone size: -
D gene: -
V gene: TRBV20-1
CDR3 protein: CSASLPDTQYF
CDR3 DNA: TGCAGTGCTAGTCTCCCAGATACGCAGTATTTT

J gene: TRBJ2-3
clone size: -
D gene: TRBD2
V gene: TRBV7-2
CDR3 protein: CASSPPLLAGRSQYF
CDR3 DNA: TGTGCCAGCAGCCCTCCCCTACTAGCGGGACGCTCGCAGTATTTT

J gene: TRBJ2-1
clone size: -
D gene: -
V gene: TRBV5-4
CDR3 protein: CASSFGGYNEQFF
CDR3 DNA: TGTGCCAGCAGCTTTGGCGGATACAATGAGCAGTTCTTC

J gene: TRBJ2-7
clone size: -
D gene: TRBD2
V gene: TRBV11-2
CDR3 protein: CASSSFASGRAISEQYF
CDR3 DNA: TGTGCCAGCAGCTCGTTCGCTAGCGGGAGGGCCATATCCGAGCAGTACTTC

J gene: TRBJ1-5
clone size: -
D gene: -
V gene: TRBV19
CDR3 protein: CASSIPGADNQPQHF
CDR3 DNA: TGTGCCAGTAGTATTCCGGGCGCAGATAATCAGCCCCAGCATTTT

J gene: TRBJ2-2
clone size: -
D gene: TRBD1
V gene: TRBV28
CDR3 protein: CASTSTGTGVTGELFF
CDR3 DNA: TGTGCCAGCACTAGCACCGGGACAGGGGTTACCGGGGAGCTGTTTTTT

J gene: TRBJ2-6
clone size: -
D gene: -
V gene: TRBV18
CDR3 protein: CASSPLVQGSSGANVLTF
CDR3 DNA: TGTGCCAGCTCACCACTAGTTCAGGGGAGCTCTGGGGCCAACGTCCTGACTTTC

J gene: TRBJ1-1
clone size: -
D gene: -
V gene: TRBV2
CDR3 protein: CASSGQNTEAFF
CDR3 DNA: TGTGCCAGCAGTGGACAGAACACTGAAGCTTTCTTT